This T cell receptor beta chain stems from a study of cytomegalovirus exposure and HLA in healthy donors. The CDR3 length is 15 residues. The germline CDR1 and CDR2 sequences are SGHRS and YFSETQ. The V gene end was trimmed by 1 base and the J gene end by 6 bases; junction bases not matched to a gene: 6. A multiplex PCR was run with 60 Vbeta primers and 13 Jbeta primers. The data were produced by immunoSEQ multiplex PCR, yet TCRdb's version contains in-frame clones alone and is incomplete. The data hold about 160,000 clones, with 70% to 90% observed a single time. This clone came up once. Its antigen remains unknown. General study points: Data from an earlier analysis indicated that most TCR beta V segments were productive either about 87% or about 30% of the time. Accurate prediction of HLA-A and HLA-B alleles (for most subjects) was reportedly achieved from TCR beta sequences. Diagnosis of cytomegalovirus status made by the classifier reportedly showed high specificity and sensitivity. One later analysis reportedly identified an Asian-associated ancestry cluster that showed fewer N-insertions than the roughly 640-donor mean.

The specimen sequenced was PBMCs. The TCR was taken from a woman between 18 and 29 years old in good health and CMV-seronegative. The chain is built from TRBV5-1 and TRBJ2-2; 7 positions agree with TRBD1. CDR3 sequence reads: CASSLSEGAAGELFF. CDR3 sequence (DNA): TGCGCCAGCAGCTTGTCCGAGGGGGCCGCCGGGGAGCTGTTTTTT. Filled out from reference TRBV5-1 and TRBJ2-2, the complete variable domain reads KAGVTQTPRYLIKTRGQQVTLSCSPISGHRSVSWYQQTPGQGLQFLFEYFSETQRNKGNFPGRFSGRQFSNSRSEMNVSTLELGDSALYLCASSLSEGAAGELFFGEGSRLTVL.